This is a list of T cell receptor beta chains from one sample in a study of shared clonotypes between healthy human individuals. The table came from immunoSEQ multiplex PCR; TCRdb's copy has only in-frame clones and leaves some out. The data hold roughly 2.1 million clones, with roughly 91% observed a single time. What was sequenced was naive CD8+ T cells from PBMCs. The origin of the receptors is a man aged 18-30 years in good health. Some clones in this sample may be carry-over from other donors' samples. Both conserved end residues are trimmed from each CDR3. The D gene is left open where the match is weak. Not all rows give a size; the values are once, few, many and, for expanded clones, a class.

CDR3aa: ASRDGDYQPQH; len: 11; j_gene: TRBJ1-5; d_gene: .; abundance: .; v_gene: TRBV27
CDR3aa: ASSEAPLAGSYEQY; len: 14; j_gene: TRBJ2-7; d_gene: TRBD2; abundance: once; v_gene: TRBV6-1
CDR3aa: ASSQDAGRGNIQY; len: 13; j_gene: TRBJ2-4; d_gene: TRBD2; abundance: few; v_gene: TRBV4-1
CDR3aa: ASTKGQVLAGELF; len: 13; j_gene: TRBJ2-2; d_gene: TRBD1; abundance: .; v_gene: TRBV2
CDR3aa: ASSLDGRGFTEAF; len: 13; j_gene: TRBJ1-1; d_gene: .; abundance: .; v_gene: TRBV11-2
CDR3aa: ASSLSLWATGTEAF; len: 14; j_gene: TRBJ1-1; d_gene: TRBD1; abundance: .; v_gene: TRBV28
CDR3aa: ASYVTGGAYNEQF; len: 13; j_gene: TRBJ2-1; d_gene: TRBD1; abundance: .; v_gene: TRBV6-6
CDR3aa: ASRPRENEQY; len: 10; j_gene: TRBJ2-7; d_gene: .; abundance: .; v_gene: TRBV6-1
CDR3aa: ASRVGIMGSYEQY; len: 13; j_gene: TRBJ2-7; d_gene: .; abundance: .; v_gene: TRBV2
CDR3aa: ASTLTPGTDTQY; len: 12; j_gene: TRBJ2-3; d_gene: .; abundance: .; v_gene: TRBV28
CDR3aa: ASSFYPRDRVYNEQF; len: 15; j_gene: TRBJ2-1; d_gene: TRBD1; abundance: .; v_gene: TRBV11-2
CDR3aa: ASSMDRGTGNTIY; len: 13; j_gene: TRBJ1-3; d_gene: TRBD1; abundance: .; v_gene: TRBV19
CDR3aa: ASSLVVPGANVLT; len: 13; j_gene: TRBJ2-6; d_gene: .; abundance: once; v_gene: TRBV7-9